A selection of T cell receptor beta chains follows, all from one sample in a study of blood T cells in healthy people across ages. Each CDR3 protein gets one entry after TCRdb re-called the 5' RACE reads with MiXCR. In the table there are about 1 million distinct CDR3 sequences, under 45% of which are singletons. Source material: blood. Every receptor here comes from a woman aged 55-70 years in good health. The CDR3 runs from the conserved cysteine through the conserved F or W. A D gene is named only where the DNA matches it firmly. Not every row has a clone size; where given, it reads once, few, many or a size class.

size	J	D	V	CDR3	DNA
.	TRBJ2-5	TRBD2	TRBV20-1	CSAGTSGRALETQYF	TGCAGTGCGGGGACTAGCGGGAGGGCCCTGGAGACCCAGTACTTC
.	TRBJ2-7	TRBD2	TRBV4-1	CASSQGLAVYNEQYF	TGCGCCAGCAGCCAAGGGCTAGCGGTTTACAATGAGCAGTACTTC
.	TRBJ1-4	.	TRBV29-1	CSVERWGDSTNEKLFF	TGCAGCGTTGAGAGATGGGGGGACTCAACTAATGAAAAACTGTTTTTT
.	TRBJ2-7	.	TRBV6-6	CASSSIPGIVYEQYF	TGTGCCAGCAGTTCCATACCCGGGATAGTCTACGAGCAGTACTTC
few	TRBJ2-1	TRBD2	TRBV20-1	CSARDFGGSSYNEQFF	TGCAGTGCTAGAGATTTTGGCGGGAGCTCCTACAATGAGCAGTTCTTC
few	TRBJ2-3	.	TRBV10-3	CAISDPRATNTDTQYF	TGTGCCATCAGTGATCCAAGGGCAACTAACACAGATACGCAGTATTTT
.	TRBJ2-7	.	TRBV7-2	CASSPRQGGGSIQYF	TGTGCCAGCAGCCCAAGACAGGGAGGAGGATCTATTCAGTACTTC
.	TRBJ2-1	.	TRBV20-1	CSANPHNEQFF	TGCAGTGCTAATCCCCACAATGAGCAGTTCTTC
.	TRBJ1-5	TRBD1	TRBV6-1	CASSGLPGQGGQPQHF	TGTGCCAGCAGTGGACTGCCGGGACAGGGGGGACAGCCCCAGCATTTT
.	TRBJ1-1	.	TRBV29-1	CSVVAVNTEAFF	TGCAGCGTTGTGGCAGTTAACACTGAAGCTTTCTTT
.	TRBJ2-7	TRBD2	TRBV15	CATSMSGTYEQYF	TGTGCCACCAGCATGAGCGGGACCTACGAGCAGTACTTC
.	TRBJ2-4	TRBD1	TRBV29-1	CSVRPGQGAKEPYF	TGCAGCGTTCGCCCAGGACAGGGGGCGAAAGAGCCGTACTTC
.	TRBJ2-3	.	TRBV6-6	CASSYRLDTQYF	TGTGCCAGCAGTTACAGGCTGGATACGCAGTATTTT
.	TRBJ2-7	TRBD2	TRBV20-1	CSAMRASGTYEQYF	TGCAGTGCCATGCGCGCTAGCGGAACCTACGAGCAGTACTTC
.	TRBJ2-1	.	TRBV20-1	CSARDTSSGRGQFF	TGCAGTGCTAGAGATACCTCCTCAGGCCGAGGGCAGTTCTTC
few	TRBJ2-7	.	TRBV12-3/TRBV12-4	CASSLALWGARYYEQYF	TGTGCCAGCAGTTTAGCGCTATGGGGGGCGCGCTACTACGAGCAGTACTTC
few	TRBJ2-1	TRBD1	TRBV27	CQVRTGGFEQFF	TGCCAAGTCCGGACAGGGGGTTTTGAGCAGTTCTTC
.	TRBJ2-7	.	TRBV2	CASSKQTYEQYF	TGTGCCAGCAGTAAGCAAACCTACGAGCAGTACTTC
.	TRBJ2-5	.	TRBV9	CASTLQGSPQETQYF	TGTGCCAGCACCCTACAGGGAAGTCCCCAAGAGACCCAGTACTTC
.	TRBJ1-1	.	TRBV7-2	CASSLEYSTNTEAFF	TGTGCCAGCAGCTTAGAGTACAGTACGAACACTGAAGCTTTCTTT
.	TRBJ2-4	.	TRBV4-2	CASSQVAYQEPKNIQYF	TGTGCCAGCAGCCAAGTGGCGTACCAGGAGCCGAAAAACATTCAGTACTTC
few	TRBJ1-6	.	TRBV5-6	CASSLRGNSPLHF	TGTGCCAGCAGCTTGCGGGGGAATTCACCCCTCCACTTT
.	TRBJ1-1	.	TRBV9	CASSVRVGTEAFF	TGTGCCAGCAGCGTAAGGGTCGGCACTGAAGCTTTCTTT
.	TRBJ2-5	TRBD2	TRBV6-2/TRBV6-3	CASSSPFGLAGEKETQYF	TGTGCCAGCAGTTCGCCCTTTGGACTAGCGGGAGAGAAGGAGACCCAGTACTTC
.	TRBJ2-1	.	TRBV30	CAWSLGGSRDEQFF	TGTGCCTGGAGTTTAGGTGGGAGCAGGGATGAGCAGTTCTTC
.	TRBJ1-5	.	TRBV28	CASQLGAVNQPQHF	TGTGCCAGCCAATTAGGGGCAGTAAATCAGCCCCAGCATTTT
.	TRBJ2-6	TRBD1	TRBV9	CASTTIQGAGANVLTF	TGTGCCAGCACGACTATACAGGGGGCTGGGGCCAACGTCCTGACTTTC
.	TRBJ2-1	.	TRBV27	CASKPILRHDNEQFF	TGTGCCAGCAAACCCATCTTGCGACACGACAATGAGCAGTTCTTC
.	TRBJ2-6	TRBD2	TRBV3-1	CASRKLAGFSGANVLTF	TGTGCCAGCAGAAAACTAGCGGGTTTCTCTGGGGCCAACGTCCTGACTTTC
.	TRBJ2-1	TRBD2	TRBV20-1	CSARAGSGSGSIDEQFF	TGCAGTGCTAGAGCAGGGTCGGGTAGCGGGAGCATCGATGAGCAGTTCTTC
few	TRBJ2-5	TRBD1	TRBV24-1	CATSDRTGGEETQYF	TGTGCCACCAGTGACCGGACAGGGGGCGAGGAGACCCAGTACTTC
.	TRBJ2-1	TRBD2	TRBV3-1	CASSQDSTSGINEQFF	TGTGCCAGCAGCCAAGATTCCACTAGCGGGATTAATGAGCAGTTCTTC
few	TRBJ1-3	TRBD1	TRBV12-3/TRBV12-4	CASSGGTGGFGNTIYF	TGTGCCAGCAGTGGGGGGACAGGGGGTTTTGGAAACACCATATATTTT
.	TRBJ1-4	TRBD1	TRBV15	CATSRDPTGPNEKLFF	TGTGCCACCAGCAGAGATCCGACAGGGCCAAATGAAAAACTGTTTTTT
.	TRBJ2-3	TRBD2	TRBV10-3	CAISGGLAIDTQYF	TGTGCCATCAGTGGAGGACTAGCGATAGATACGCAGTATTTT
.	TRBJ2-1	.	TRBV11-2	CASSQESGSSYNEQFF	TGTGCCAGCAGCCAGGAAAGCGGTAGCTCCTACAATGAGCAGTTCTTC
few	TRBJ1-1	.	TRBV29-1	CSVEVRGTEAFF	TGCAGCGTTGAGGTCCGGGGCACTGAAGCTTTCTTT
.	TRBJ2-5	TRBD2	TRBV7-7	CASSLRRSSGLEETQYF	TGTGCCAGCAGCTTGCGTCGATCTAGCGGTCTGGAAGAGACCCAGTACTTC
.	TRBJ2-7	.	TRBV29-1	CSVAVEEQYF	TGCAGCGTGGCTGTGGAGGAGCAGTACTTC
once	TRBJ2-1	TRBD2	TRBV5-4	CASSPTSGRINEQFF	TGTGCCAGCAGTCCCACTAGCGGGAGGATCAATGAGCAGTTCTTC
.	TRBJ2-1	.	TRBV5-1	CASSFLNRRTNEQFF	TGCGCCAGCAGCTTCCTGAACAGACGGACTAATGAGCAGTTCTTC
.	TRBJ2-5	.	TRBV20-1	CSASGRDFQETQYF	TGCAGTGCCTCCGGACGGGACTTCCAAGAGACCCAGTACTTC